This TCR beta chain was sequenced for a study of T cell responses to AZD1222 COVID-19 vaccine. Study-level results: Clonal diversity may have been underestimated in mostly white British donors. Repertoires were obtained solely post-peak T cell response. Seropositive at baseline were only 5 or 6 AZD1222 recipients.

There are a few counts of this clone. Antigen: not known. The protocol was immunoSEQ multiplex PCR, while the TCRdb copy is restricted to in-frame clones and leaves out a portion. The table lists around 140,000 clones, roughly 90% of them singletons. Unmatched junction bases numbered 5, after V lost 7 bases and J lost 3 bases. The CDR3 extends over 13 amino acids. Germline loops: CDR1 SNHLY, CDR2 FYNNEI. This clonotype originated in an adult in good health. V usage is TRBV2 and J usage is TRBJ2-7; 8 bases are a match to TRBD1. Specimen: peripheral blood, collected on day 0 of AZD1222 vaccination. The CDR3 region has the DNA TGTGCCAGCAATACAGGGGGGTACTACGAGCAGTACTTC. This gives the protein CASNTGGYYEQYF.